These T cell receptor beta chains were read from a single sample in a study of CD8+CD57+ T cells in acquired aplastic anemia. Each CDR3 protein gets one entry after TCRdb re-called the reads with MiXCR. This sample has approximately 270,000 distinct CDR3 sequences, with roughly three fifths found just once. The sample taken for sequencing was sorted CD4+, CD8+, or CD8+CD57+ T cells (not recorded which) from PBMCs. Every receptor here comes from a human donor with severe aplastic anemia or a healthy control (not recorded which). The CDR3 runs from the conserved cysteine through the conserved F or W. Each record gives: D gene, V gene, J gene, clone size, CDR3 protein, CDR3 DNA. The D gene is left open where the match is weak. Expanded clones get a size class; other rows say once, few or many, or leave the size out.

>NA|TRBV2|TRBJ1-5|NA
CASRGIAYSNQPEHF
TGTGCCAGCAGAGGAATAGCCTATAGCAATCAGCCCGAGCATTTT
>TRBD2|TRBV12-5|TRBJ2-5|NA
CASGFGGGSETQYF
TGTGCTAGTGGTTTCGGCGGGGGGTCAGAGACCCAGTACTTC
>TRBD1|TRBV29-1|TRBJ2-7|NA
CSVGQGTSEQYF
TGCAGCGTAGGACAGGGCACGAGTGAGCAGTACTTC
>TRBD1|TRBV5-8|TRBJ2-2|NA
CASNSGQVHTGELFF
TGTGCCAGCAACTCGGGACAGGTTCACACCGGGGAGCTGTTTTTT
>NA|TRBV6-5|TRBJ1-2|many
CASSYSQEAYGYTF
TGTGCCAGCAGTTACTCCCAGGAAGCTTATGGCTACACCTTC
>TRBD1|TRBV5-1|TRBJ2-1|NA
CASEEGAGDTQFF
TGCGCCAGCGAAGAGGGGGCTGGAGATACGCAGTTCTTC
>NA|TRBV6-5|TRBJ1-2|NA
CASSGIEGANYGYTF
TGTGCCAGCAGCGGAATAGAGGGAGCTAACTATGGCTACACCTTC
>NA|TRBV10-3|TRBJ1-1|once
CAISVPGNTEAFF
TGTGCCATCAGTGTCCCGGGGAACACTGAAGCTTTCTTT
>NA|TRBV7-2|TRBJ2-7|few
CASSVTYEQYF
TGTGCCAGCAGCGTAACCTACGAGCAGTACTTC
>NA|TRBV10-1|TRBJ2-7|NA
CASSNRVGEQYF
TGCGCCAGCTCAAACAGGGTTGGGGAGCAGTACTTC
>TRBD2|TRBV20-1|TRBJ2-2|NA
CSAPYRRLAGEGGELFF
TGCAGTGCTCCGTACCGAAGACTAGCGGGAGAGGGCGGGGAGCTGTTTTTT